The 32 T cell receptor beta chains reported below all come from one sample, sequenced in a study of T cells after yellow fever vaccination. TCRdb analysed the 5' RACE reads with MiXCR anew, one entry per CDR3 protein. Of approximately 110,000 distinct CDR3 sequences listed, roughly 6.7% were seen once; the top ten hold roughly 2.6%. The sample here was CD4+ T cells sorted from PBMCs, taken 9 to 10 days after the first yellow fever vaccination. The receptors derive from a man aged 18 to 30 who received the YFV17D yellow fever vaccine.

The sample holds many counts of this clonotype. V usage is TRBV6-5 and J usage is TRBJ2-1; 7 bases align to TRBD2. Trimming cost V 2 bases and J 4 bases; bases outside gene matches: 5. There are 15 residues in the CDR3. Germline V CDR1 and CDR2: MNHEY, SVGAGI. The CDR3: CASSYGPSGYNEQFF. As DNA, the CDR3 is TGTGCCAGCAGTTACGGACCTAGCGGTTACAATGAGCAGTTCTTC.

This clonotype was seen repeatedly, ten times or more. The gene calls are TRBV3-1 and TRBJ1-2; D is ambiguous. The CDR3 is made up of 14 amino acids. CDR1 and CDR2 (germline): LGHDT, YNNKEL (reference sequence). Trimming took off 4 bases at V and 2 bases at J, with 11 bases between the two ends. The CDR3: CASSLGKANYGYTF. The CDR3 DNA reads TGTGCCAGCAGCCTCGGTAAAGCAAACTATGGCTACACCTTC.

This clonotype was counted many times. The gene calls are TRBV6-2 or TRBV6-3 and TRBJ1-4; no reliable D call. V was shortened by 7 bases and J by 5 bases, with 8 bases between the two germline ends. The germline gives CDR1 MNHEY, CDR2 SVGEGT. The CDR3 length is 12 residues. The CDR3 region has the DNA TGTGCCAGCACGACAAGCAATGAAAAACTGTTTTTT. Its protein product is CASTTSNEKLFF.

At least ten counts were recorded for this clonotype. The chain links TRBV7-2 to TRBJ2-2; D unclear. CDR1 is SGHTA, CDR2 FQGNSA, per germline. Trimming removed 2 bases at V and 5 bases at J, with 6 bases between. The CDR3 extends over 13 amino acids. Here the CDR3 DNA reads TGTGCCAGCAGCTTAAACCCGACCGGGGAGCTGTTTTTT. Its protein product is CASSLNPTGELFF.

In this sample, this clonotype turned up many times. The rearrangement joins TRBV14 to TRBJ2-6, with 7 bases aligning to TRBD1. Per the germline V gene, CDR1 is SGHDN and CDR2 is FVKESK. The CDR3 contains 17 residues. With V trimmed by 3 bases and J by 0 bases, 5 bases remained unmatched. The CDR3 DNA reads as TGTGCCAGCAGCCACTTGACAGGGACCTCTGGGGCCAACGTCCTGACTTTC. As protein: CASSHLTGTSGANVLTF.

This clonotype was counted ten times or more. The chain employs TRBV5-6 and TRBJ2-5, with D unclear. Per germline, CDR1 SGHDT and CDR2 YYEEEE. V lost 3 bases, J lost 6 bases, and 12 bases lay in between. The CDR3 is made up of 13 amino acids. The CDR3 coding sequence is TGTGCCAGCAGCTGGAACAAGGTGAAGACCCAGTACTTC. Encoded protein: CASSWNKVKTQYF.

The table lists this clonotype with many counts. The chain employs TRBV5-6 and TRBJ2-5; 7 bases are shared with TRBD2. Trimming cost V 2 bases and J 4 bases; bases outside gene matches: 8. Germline assignment: CDR1 SGHDT and CDR2 YYEEEE. This CDR3 is 15 amino acids long. CDR3 loop: CASSFRDYPGETQYF. CDR3 coding DNA: TGTGCCAGCAGCTTCAGGGACTACCCGGGAGAGACCCAGTACTTC.

V usage is TRBV9 and J usage is TRBJ1-3; D is perhaps TRBD1 (5 bases). The CDR3 length is 16 residues. The ends were cut back, 0 bases at V and 8 bases at J, with 18 bases in the middle. CDR1 is SGDLS, CDR2 YYNGEE, per germline. CDR3 in amino acids: CASSVASGEIWDTIYF. In nucleotides, the CDR3 is TGTGCCAGCAGCGTAGCTTCGGGGGAGATTTGGGACACCATATATTTT.

This clonotype was seen repeatedly, ten times or more. The chain is built from TRBV5-1 and TRBJ2-5; 9 nucleotides align to TRBD2. CDR3 length: 19 residues. V was clipped by 4 bases and J by 4 bases; unmatched bases: 20. Looked up from germline, CDR1 is SGHRS and CDR2 is YFSETQ. The CDR3 region is CASSRGLAGGPLSPETQYF. The CDR3 DNA sequence: TGCGCCAGCAGCCGGGGCCTGGCGGGGGGGCCACTATCTCCAGAGACCCAGTACTTC.

This clonotype has a count of ten or more. J is TRBJ2-2 and V is TRBV7-9, with D unresolved. The CDR3 has 12 residues. V was shortened by 6 bases and J by 5 bases, with 7 bases between the two germline ends. Germline V gives CDR1 SEHNR, CDR2 FQNEAQ (reference sequence). Here the CDR3 reads CASSYETGELFF. CDR3 nucleotides: TGTGCCAGCAGTTACGAGACCGGGGAGCTGTTTTTT.

This clonotype occurred a few times. This rearrangement joins TRBV24-1 to TRBJ1-5; the D is unclear. There are 14 residues in the CDR3. The germline gives CDR1 KGHDR, CDR2 SFDVKD. V was trimmed by 4 bases and J by 6 bases, leaving 12 bases between them. Here the CDR3 DNA reads TGTGCCACCAGTGACCCCTCTGAGAGTCAGCCCCAGCATTTT. Its protein is CATSDPSESQPQHF.

This clonotype was observed many times. The CDR3 sequence is CSVEGAGTQGTQYF. The CDR3 coding sequence is TGCAGCGTCGAGGGGGCGGGCACACAGGGTACGCAGTATTTT. The V call is TRBV20-1, the J call TRBJ2-3; 7 nucleotides match TRBD1. Germline CDR1 and CDR2: DFQATT and SNEGSKA (reference sequence). CDR3 length: 14 amino acids.

This clonotype was recorded many times. The V and J genes are TRBV5-1 and TRBJ2-2; no reliable D call. The CDR3 consists of 15 residues. CDR1 and CDR2 (germline): SGHRS, YFSETQ. V lost 0 bases and J 5 bases, leaving 11 bases between the germline ends. In DNA form, the CDR3 reads TGCGCCAGCAGCTTGGAGGTCCAAACGACCGGGGAGCTGTTTTTT. Its translation: CASSLEVQTTGELFF.

Notes on this clonotype: This may be a read error: a much more frequent sequence differs by one nucleotide. The genes are TRBV28 and TRBJ1-5, with 7 bases lining up with TRBD1. V was pared by 6 bases and J by 4 bases, with 6 bases of the junction left unmatched. Germline V gene lookup returns CDR1 MDHEN and CDR2 SYDVKM. The CDR3 has 14 residues. In DNA form, the CDR3 reads TGTGCCAGCAGGGGGGACAGAGTGAATCAGCCCCAGCATTTT. It is translated as CASRGDRVNQPQHF.

Many counts were recorded for this clonotype. The chain carries TRBV5-1 and TRBJ2-7, with TRBD2 as a possible D gene (5 bases). The CDR3 spans 15 residues. Germline CDR1 is SGHRS and CDR2 is YFSETQ. The V and J ends lost 0 bases and 2 bases respectively, with 12 bases between them. The CDR3 DNA reads as TGCGCCAGCAGCTTGGGAGGGCTGAGGGCCTACGAGCAGTACTTC. Its translation is CASSLGGLRAYEQYF.

This clonotype was observed many times. The chain uses TRBV9 and TRBJ2-1; no reliable D call. Deletions cut 0 bases from V and 1 base from J, with 8 bases between. The length of the CDR3 is 15 residues. Germline CDR1 is SGDLS and CDR2 is YYNGEE. The CDR3 DNA follows: TGTGCCAGCAGCGTAGATACAGTTTCCTACAATGAGCAGTTCTTC. This gives the protein CASSVDTVSYNEQFF.

The V gene is TRBV5-1, the J gene TRBJ2-5; weak D call: TRBD2 (5 bases). This CDR3 contains 13 residues. Per the germline V gene, CDR1 is SGHRS and CDR2 is YFSETQ. V shed 4 bases and J shed 2 bases, with 9 bases lying between them. The CDR3 sequence is CASSPWEQETQYF. The DNA for the CDR3 is TGCGCCAGCAGCCCCTGGGAGCAAGAGACCCAGTACTTC. The full variable domain, rest sourced from reference TRBV5-1 and TRBJ2-5, is KAGVTQTPRYLIKTRGQQVTLSCSPISGHRSVSWYQQTPGQGLQFLFEYFSETQRNKGNFPGRFSGRQFSNSRSEMNVSTLELGDSALYLCASSPWEQETQYFGPGTRLLVL.

This clonotype was observed a handful of times. The J gene is TRBJ2-2, the V gene TRBV29-1; D unresolved. The CDR3 spans 12 residues. Germline V lookup: CDR1 SQVTM, CDR2 ANQGSEA. V was clipped by 7 bases and J by 1 base, with 7 bases between them. CDR3 residues: CSAKRNTGELFF. The CDR3 DNA is TGCAGCGCCAAACGGAACACCGGGGAGCTGTTTTTT.

This clonotype occurred many times. The chain joins TRBV20-1 to TRBJ2-3; the match to TRBD2 covers 9 bases. The CDR3 runs to 16 residues. The V segment lost 6 bases and the J segment 2 bases; nucleotides outside the gene matches: 12. Germline assignment: CDR1 DFQATT and CDR2 SNEGSKA (reference sequence). This CDR3 reads CSAIRLSGGYTDTQYF. The DNA of the CDR3 is TGCAGTGCCATACGTTTAAGCGGGGGGTACACAGATACGCAGTATTTT.

This clonotype was counted at least ten times. The chain joins TRBV3-1 to TRBJ2-3; no definite D call. Deletions cut 5 bases from V and 1 base from J, with 10 bases between. Germline CDR1 reads LGHDT; CDR2 reads YNNKEL (reference sequence). CDR3 size: 14 residues. CDR3 residues: CASSYLRGTDTQYF. The CDR3 DNA follows: TGTGCCAGCAGCTACCTGCGAGGCACAGATACGCAGTATTTT.

This clonotype was seen at least ten times. V and J are TRBV2 and TRBJ1-1, with 9 bases lining up with TRBD1. With V trimmed by 5 bases and J by 7 bases, 5 bases remained unmatched. The CDR3 has 13 residues. CDR1 and CDR2 from the germline V gene are SNHLY and FYNNEI. The DNA for the CDR3 is TGTGCCAGCAGTCCCGGGACAGGGTATGAAGCTTTCTTT. It translates to CASSPGTGYEAFF.

This clonotype was detected many times. The chain recombines TRBV5-1 with TRBJ2-1, with 9 positions matching TRBD1. With 1 base clipped from V and 8 bases from J, the junction kept 7 bases outside the gene matches. The germline V gene encodes CDR1 SGHRS and CDR2 YFSETQ. The CDR3 runs 15 residues. CDR3 residues: CASSLMGQGVDEQFF. As DNA, the CDR3 is TGCGCCAGCAGCTTGATGGGACAGGGAGTCGATGAGCAGTTCTTC.

This clonotype was counted many times. The CDR3 sequence: CASSFTPGGYEQFF. For the CDR3, the DNA is TGTGCCAGCAGCTTTACTCCCGGAGGTTATGAGCAGTTCTTC. This rearrangement joins TRBV7-2 to TRBJ2-1; weak D call: TRBD2 (5 bases). The V end was cut by 3 bases, the J end by 8 bases, with 14 bases between. This CDR3 contains 14 residues. The germline V gene encodes CDR1 SGHTA and CDR2 FQGNSA.

This clonotype was counted only a few times. The rearrangement uses TRBV30 and TRBJ1-5; no definite D call. The CDR3 covers 14 residues. Germline V gene data show CDR1 as GTSNPN and CDR2 as SVGIG (reference sequence). V was cut by 2 bases and J by 0 bases, with 8 bases left in between. The CDR3 protein is CAWSSRYSNQPQHF. CDR3 nucleotides: TGTGCCTGGAGTAGTAGATATAGCAATCAGCCCCAGCATTTT.

The gene calls are TRBV10-3 and TRBJ1-5, with D maybe TRBD1 (5 bases). The CDR3 spans 13 residues. Trimming removed 8 bases from V and 6 bases from J, with 14 bases in between. From germline, CDR1 is ENHRY and CDR2 SYGVKD. The CDR3 DNA reads TGTGCCATCGCCCGGGACGGTCCTCAGCCCCAGCATTTT. It yields the protein CAIARDGPQPQHF.

There are many counts of this clonotype. The gene calls are TRBV7-3 and TRBJ2-3, with 10 bases lining up with TRBD1. Looked up from germline, CDR1 is SGHTA and CDR2 is FQGTGA. This CDR3 is 15 amino acids long. V was clipped by 5 bases and J by 3 bases; unmatched bases: 5. This CDR3 reads CASSEPGQGTDTQYF. The CDR3 bases are TGTGCCAGCAGCGAGCCGGGACAGGGGACAGATACGCAGTATTTT.

This clonotype occurred many times. The genes are TRBV5-1 and TRBJ2-3, with TRBD1 identical over 10 bases. The CDR3 extends over 16 amino acids. Germline V CDR1 and CDR2: SGHRS, YFSETQ. J was trimmed by 4 bases and V by 4 bases; bases with no gene match: 9. The CDR3 coding sequence is TGCGCCAGCAGCGCCGCCGGGACAGGGGCGGCAGATACGCAGTATTTT. It specifies CASSAAGTGAADTQYF.

As for this clonotype: One junction end disagrees with the germline gene, perhaps due to a read error. The rearrangement links TRBV20-1 to TRBJ2-1; D unclear. CDR1 DFQATT and CDR2 SNEGSKA come from the germline V gene (reference sequence). The CDR3 is 11 amino acids. The CDR3, as DNA: TGCAGTGCCCTCCTGGCAGCTGAGCAGTTATTC. It codes for CSALLAAEQLF.

The chain employs TRBV5-1 and TRBJ2-7, with 7 bases that match TRBD1. Germline loops: CDR1 SGHRS, CDR2 YFSETQ. The CDR3 has 14 residues. J was trimmed by 7 bases and V by 4 bases; bases with no gene match: 11. The CDR3 reads CASSPGYRGWEQYF. CDR3 sequence (DNA): TGCGCCAGCAGCCCCGGTTACAGGGGCTGGGAGCAGTACTTC.

This clonotype was detected many times. CDR3 DNA: TGTGCCAGCACGGGGGGGGGGCAATTCCCCAATGAGCAGTTCTTC. It codes for CASTGGGQFPNEQFF. The J gene is TRBJ2-1, the V gene TRBV28; 8 nucleotides align to TRBD2. J gave up 6 bases and V 7 bases, and 11 bases lay outside the gene matches. The CDR3 has 15 residues. CDR1 MDHEN and CDR2 SYDVKM come from the germline V gene.

This clonotype was seen at least ten times. The chain carries TRBV5-1 and TRBJ1-3, with D possibly TRBD1 on 5 matching bases. The CDR3 is made up of 14 amino acids. V gave up 9 bases and J gave up 0 bases, with 13 bases separating them. From germline, CDR1 is SGHRS and CDR2 YFSETQ. The CDR3 DNA is TGCGCCATTATTGAGGGGCGCTCTGGAAACACCATATATTTT. Residues: CAIIEGRSGNTIYF.

This clonotype has more than one count but fewer than ten. V and J are TRBV25-1 and TRBJ2-3; D is possibly TRBD2 (5 bases). The CDR3 is made up of 14 amino acids. With 5 bases removed from V and 9 bases from J, the gap between germline ends came to 18 bases. Germline V gene sequence: CDR1 MGHDK, CDR2 SYGVNS. The DNA for the CDR3 is TGTGCCAGCAGTCCCCGTCTGAGAGGGAGAACGCAGTATTTT. Residues: CASSPRLRGRTQYF.